This T cell receptor beta chain was sequenced for a study of T cells after yellow fever vaccination. TCRdb itself ran the 5' RACE reads through MiXCR, one entry per CDR3 protein. The sample lists about 130,000 distinct CDR3 sequences; approximately 7% were seen once. The CDR3 sequence is 16 residues long. Germline V lookup: CDR1 SNHLY, CDR2 FYNNEI. V lost 5 bases and J lost 2, with 15 bases in between. In this sample, this clonotype turned up many times. Here the sequenced sample was CD4+ T cells sorted from PBMCs, taken approximately 11 days after the first yellow fever vaccination. The TCR was taken from a man aged 18 to 29 who received the YFV17D yellow fever vaccine. This rearrangement joins TRBV2 to TRBJ2-2; TRBD1 might be the D (5 bases). The CDR3 protein is CASSKVRVTNTGELFF. The CDR3 nucleotides read TGTGCCAGCAGTAAAGTCAGGGTCACCAACACCGGGGAGCTGTTTTTT.